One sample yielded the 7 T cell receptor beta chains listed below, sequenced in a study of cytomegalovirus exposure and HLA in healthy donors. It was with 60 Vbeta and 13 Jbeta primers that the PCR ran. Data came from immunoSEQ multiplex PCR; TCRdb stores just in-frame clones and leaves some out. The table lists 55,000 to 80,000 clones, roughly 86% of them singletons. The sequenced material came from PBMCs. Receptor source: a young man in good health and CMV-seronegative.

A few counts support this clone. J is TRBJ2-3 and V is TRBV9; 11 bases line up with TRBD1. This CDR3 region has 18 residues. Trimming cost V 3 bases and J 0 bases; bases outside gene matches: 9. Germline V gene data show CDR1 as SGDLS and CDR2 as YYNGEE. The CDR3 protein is CASSAGQGGGTSTDTQYF. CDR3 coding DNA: TGTGCCAGCAGCGCGGGACAGGGGGGCGGAACTAGCACAGATACGCAGTATTTT.

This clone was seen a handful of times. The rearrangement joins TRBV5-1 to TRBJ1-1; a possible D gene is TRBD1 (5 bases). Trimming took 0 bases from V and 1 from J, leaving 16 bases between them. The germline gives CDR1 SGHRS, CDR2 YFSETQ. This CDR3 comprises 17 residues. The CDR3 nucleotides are TGCGCCAGCAGCTTGGCCTGGGGGGGAACGGGGAACACTGAAGCTTTCTTT. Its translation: CASSLAWGGTGNTEAFF.

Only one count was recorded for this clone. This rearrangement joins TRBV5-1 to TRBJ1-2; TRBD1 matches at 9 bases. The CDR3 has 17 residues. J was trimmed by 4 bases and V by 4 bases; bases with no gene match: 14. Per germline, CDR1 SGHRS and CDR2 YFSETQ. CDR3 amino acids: CASSPAEGGQGPYGYTF. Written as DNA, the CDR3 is TGCGCCAGCAGCCCAGCCGAGGGAGGACAGGGGCCCTATGGCTACACCTTC.

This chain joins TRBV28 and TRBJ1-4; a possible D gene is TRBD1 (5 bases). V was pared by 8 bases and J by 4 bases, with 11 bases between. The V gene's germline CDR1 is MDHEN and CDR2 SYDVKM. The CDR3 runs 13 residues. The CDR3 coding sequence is TGTGCCAGCTACAAAGACAGTAATGAAAAACTGTTTTTT. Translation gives CASYKDSNEKLFF.

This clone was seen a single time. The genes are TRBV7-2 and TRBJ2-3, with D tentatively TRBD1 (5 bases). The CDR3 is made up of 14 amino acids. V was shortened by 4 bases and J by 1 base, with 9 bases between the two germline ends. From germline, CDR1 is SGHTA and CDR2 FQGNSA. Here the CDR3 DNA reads TGTGCCAGCAGCTCCCGCAGGGGCACAGATACGCAGTATTTT. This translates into CASSSRRGTDTQYF.

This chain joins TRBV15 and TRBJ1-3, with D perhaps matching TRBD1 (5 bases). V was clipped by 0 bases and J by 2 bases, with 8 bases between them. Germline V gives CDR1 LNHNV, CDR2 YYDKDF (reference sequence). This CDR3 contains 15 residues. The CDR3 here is CATSRDIGAGNTIYF. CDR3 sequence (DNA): TGTGCCACCAGCAGAGATATAGGGGCTGGAAACACCATATATTTT.

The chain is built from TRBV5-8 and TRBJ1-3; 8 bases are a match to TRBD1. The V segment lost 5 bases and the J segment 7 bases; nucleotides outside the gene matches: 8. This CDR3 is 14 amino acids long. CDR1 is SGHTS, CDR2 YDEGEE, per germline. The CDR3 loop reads CASRVDRGGNTIYF. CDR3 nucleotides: TGTGCCAGCAGAGTAGACAGGGGAGGCAACACCATATATTTT.